This TCR beta chain was observed in a study of molecular identifiers for immune sequencing clone quantification. Study background: Across replicate runs, RNA obtained from approximately 20,000 or 100,000 naive CD8 cells was divided into five, with four undergoing sequencing. The study's findings and limits: Identical barcode-sharing TCR molecules could lead to underestimated sizes for highly expanded clones.

The CDR3 totals 14 residues. V was clipped by 6 bases and J by 5 bases; unmatched bases: 9. For bulk TCR libraries, previously described methods and listed TCR primers were used. TCRdb re-called the PCR reads through MiXCR, storing one row per CDR3 protein. The sample has around 320,000 distinct CDR3 sequences, roughly 23% seen once. This clonotype was found a few times. Its matching antigen is unknown. The chain uses TRBV12-3 or TRBV12-4 and TRBJ1-1; 7 nucleotides match TRBD1. Material: naive CD8+ T cells from blood, with Jurkat cell RNA spiked in. Subset of the sample: FACS-sorted CD8+CD4-CCR7+CD45RA+ naive T cells. The receptor was derived from a human donor in good health. Some libraries in this study had Jurkat cell RNA spiked in. The CDR3 nucleotides read TGTGCCAGCAGCCAGACGACAGGGCTAACTGAAGCTTTCTTT. Its translation is CASSQTTGLTEAFF.